A selection of T cell receptor beta chains follows, all from one sample in a study of blood T cell repertoires in COVID-19. TCRdb's table, derived via immunoSEQ multiplex PCR, lists solely in-frame clones and lacks some. The sample has around 60,000 clones; roughly 79% are singletons. Specimen: peripheral blood. The receptors were sampled from a human donor in a cohort sampled during active COVID-19. The CDR3 runs from the conserved cysteine through the conserved F or W. The D gene is left open where the match is weak. Expanded clones are given a class, and other clones once, few, many or no size at all.

cdr3_nt cdr3_aa clone_size v_call d_call j_call
TGTGCCAGCAGTTTCCTTCCAACTAATGAAAAACTGTTTTTT CASSFLPTNEKLFF once TRBV27 NA TRBJ1-4
TGTGCCAGCAGTCGGGTCAGGGGCGGCACTGAAGCTTTCTTT CASSRVRGGTEAFF NA TRBV27 NA TRBJ1-1
TGTGCCAGCAGTTACTCCAGGACAGGGGGGGGTTATGGCTACACCTTC CASSYSRTGGGYGYTF NA TRBV6-5 TRBD1 TRBJ1-2
TGTGCCAGCAGTTTATTTCGGACAGGAGATTACGAGCAGTACTTC CASSLFRTGDYEQYF NA TRBV28 TRBD1 TRBJ2-7
TGCGCCAGCAGCCCTGCGGGTAGGGAGACCCAGTACTTC CASSPAGRETQYF NA TRBV4-3 NA TRBJ2-5
TGCGCCAGCAGCTTGAAGGCAGGGAGGAACTATGGCTACACCTTC CASSLKAGRNYGYTF NA TRBV5-1 NA TRBJ1-2
TGTGCCAGCGGGCTACGCACAGATACGCAGTATTTT CASGLRTDTQYF few TRBV6-5 NA TRBJ2-3
TGTGCCAGTAGAGGGGCAGTCAGCAATTCACCCCTCCACTTT CASRGAVSNSPLHF many TRBV19 NA TRBJ1-6
TGTGCCAGCAGGGGGACAGGGAGGTATGAAAAACTGTTTTTT CASRGTGRYEKLFF NA TRBV2 TRBD1 TRBJ1-4
TGTGCCGTCACTGGTTGGGGCGGATCGGCTTTCTTT CAVTGWGGSAFF NA TRBV6-5 NA TRBJ1-1
TGTGCCAGCAGCTTAGAGACTAGCGGGAGTTTTAACGAGCAGTACTTC CASSLETSGSFNEQYF few TRBV11-2 TRBD2 TRBJ2-7
TGTGCCAGCAGTTTGATACAGGGGTACACTGAAGCTTTCTTT CASSLIQGYTEAFF many TRBV28 TRBD1 TRBJ1-1
TGTGCCAGCAGGACACTGACTAGAGGGGAGACCCAGTACTTC CASRTLTRGETQYF NA TRBV6-6 NA TRBJ2-5
TGTGCCAGCAGTGAAGGGGAGAATCAGCCCCAGCATTTT CASSEGENQPQHF NA TRBV2 NA TRBJ1-5
TGTGCTAGTGGTTTGGAGGGGGCGAGGACTGAAGCTTTCTTT CASGLEGARTEAFF NA TRBV12-5 TRBD1 TRBJ1-1
TGTGCCAGCACCCCTCCAGGGGGCGCTTTGACCGAAGCTTTCTTT CASTPPGGALTEAFF NA TRBV28 TRBD1 TRBJ1-1
TGTGCCAGCAGTTCTCACCACGACAGGAAACTGTTTTTT CASSSHHDRKLFF NA TRBV27 NA TRBJ1-4
TGTGCCACTAGGGGAGTGGGCTACGAGCAGTACTTC CATRGVGYEQYF NA TRBV19 NA TRBJ2-7
TGTGCCAGCAGCCAAGGACAGCGCAATCAGCCCCAGCATTTT CASSQGQRNQPQHF NA TRBV6-5 NA TRBJ1-5
TGCGCCAGCAGCCAATCAGTCGGGGAGCAGTTCTTC CASSQSVGEQFF NA TRBV4-1 NA TRBJ2-1
TGCGCCAGCAGCTTGGTGGGCCCTACCGGGACAGGGGGCGCAAGCGGGGAGCTGTTTTTT CASSLVGPTGTGGASGELFF NA TRBV5-1 TRBD1 TRBJ2-2
TGTGCCAGCAGTTTAGAGGGTTCCTACGAGCAGTACTTC CASSLEGSYEQYF NA TRBV27 NA TRBJ2-7
TGTGCCACACTAGCGGGAGGAAACAATGAGCAGTTCTTC CATLAGGNNEQFF NA TRBV5-4 TRBD2 TRBJ2-1
TGTGCCAGCAGCGGGGGGACAGGGGGCCTAGGGTATGGCTACACCTTC CASSGGTGGLGYGYTF NA TRBV5-6 TRBD1 TRBJ1-2
TGCACCAGCAGCCAAGATCCGGACCACAGGCTCTACGAGCAGTACTTC CTSSQDPDHRLYEQYF NA TRBV4-3 NA TRBJ2-7